Listed below are T cell receptor beta chains from one sample, sequenced in a study of blood T cell repertoires in COVID-19. Profiling relied on immunoSEQ multiplex PCR, and the TCRdb table lists in-frame clones only, not all of them. The sample contains approximately 200,000 clones, roughly 87% of which appear only once. Sequencing was performed on peripheral blood. Receptors were obtained from a man aged 40-49 years with active or convalescent COVID-19. The CDR3 runs from the conserved cysteine through the conserved F or W. Each record gives: V gene, J gene, D gene, clone size, CDR3 DNA, CDR3 protein. D genes are given only for firm matches. Expanded clones are given a class, and other clones once, few, many or no size at all.

V gene: TRBV5-1
J gene: TRBJ1-1
D gene: TRBD1
clone size: few
CDR3 DNA: TGCGCCAGCAGCTCCCAGGGGGCCGAGAACACTGAAGCTTTCTTT
CDR3 protein: CASSSQGAENTEAFF

V gene: TRBV12-3/TRBV12-4
J gene: TRBJ1-5
D gene: NA
clone size: NA
CDR3 DNA: TGTGCCAGCAGTTTTGAGAGCAATCAGCCCCAGCATTTT
CDR3 protein: CASSFESNQPQHF

V gene: TRBV19
J gene: TRBJ2-5
D gene: NA
clone size: NA
CDR3 DNA: TGTGCCAGTAGTCTAGTCAGAGAGACCCAGTACTTC
CDR3 protein: CASSLVRETQYF

V gene: TRBV30
J gene: TRBJ2-5
D gene: NA
clone size: NA
CDR3 DNA: TGTGCCTGGAGTCCCCCTTTGGACTCCTGGACCCAGTACTTC
CDR3 protein: CAWSPPLDSWTQYF

V gene: TRBV5-1
J gene: TRBJ2-1
D gene: NA
clone size: NA
CDR3 DNA: TGCGCCAGCAGCTTGGTATCGTATGAGAATGAGCAGTTCTTC
CDR3 protein: CASSLVSYENEQFF

V gene: TRBV4-1
J gene: TRBJ1-5
D gene: NA
clone size: NA
CDR3 DNA: TGCGCCAGCAGCCAAGTAGCGAGGAGCAATCAGCCCCAGCATTTT
CDR3 protein: CASSQVARSNQPQHF

V gene: TRBV5-6
J gene: TRBJ1-2
D gene: NA
clone size: once
CDR3 DNA: TGTGCCAGCAGCTCAGAGATGGACAGACTCGTCTATGGCTACACCTTC
CDR3 protein: CASSSEMDRLVYGYTF

V gene: TRBV19
J gene: TRBJ1-1
D gene: TRBD1
clone size: NA
CDR3 DNA: TGTGCCAGTAGTACGACAGGGGGGACTGAAGCTTTCTTT
CDR3 protein: CASSTTGGTEAFF

V gene: TRBV18
J gene: TRBJ2-7
D gene: TRBD2
clone size: NA
CDR3 DNA: TGTGCCAGCTCACCAGGCGTAAGCGGGAGGGACTACGAGCAGTACTTC
CDR3 protein: CASSPGVSGRDYEQYF

V gene: TRBV15
J gene: TRBJ1-1
D gene: NA
clone size: NA
CDR3 DNA: TGTGCCACCAGCAAATCCGGGACTGAAGCTTTCTTT
CDR3 protein: CATSKSGTEAFF

V gene: TRBV12-3/TRBV12-4
J gene: TRBJ1-2
D gene: NA
clone size: NA
CDR3 DNA: TGTGCCAGCAGTTTCCAGGACTACTATGGCTACACCTTC
CDR3 protein: CASSFQDYYGYTF

V gene: TRBV19
J gene: TRBJ1-3
D gene: NA
clone size: NA
CDR3 DNA: TGTGCCACCCCCGACAGCTACTCTGGAAACACCATATATTTT
CDR3 protein: CATPDSYSGNTIYF

V gene: TRBV11-3
J gene: TRBJ2-2
D gene: NA
clone size: NA
CDR3 DNA: TGTGCCAGCAGCTTGGGACACCGGAACACCGGGGAGCTGTTTTTT
CDR3 protein: CASSLGHRNTGELFF

V gene: TRBV28
J gene: TRBJ2-5
D gene: NA
clone size: NA
CDR3 DNA: TGTGCCAGCAGTGACACGCGGGGATGGGAGACCCAGTACTTC
CDR3 protein: CASSDTRGWETQYF

V gene: TRBV7-2
J gene: TRBJ1-5
D gene: NA
clone size: once
CDR3 DNA: TGTGCCAGCAGCTCCTCGAGGGGGAGCAATCAGCCCCAGCATTTT
CDR3 protein: CASSSSRGSNQPQHF

V gene: TRBV18
J gene: TRBJ1-2
D gene: NA
clone size: NA
CDR3 DNA: TGTGCCAGCTCACTGGATTTGCAGGTCAACTATGGCTACACCTTC
CDR3 protein: CASSLDLQVNYGYTF